Sequencing of this TCR beta chain was carried out in a study of shared clonotypes between healthy human individuals. Study-wide background: Donor composition was a couple of women and a few men, aged 18 to 49.

The naive CD8 subset, CD45RO-negative cells positively selected for CCR7, excluded terminally differentiated effector memory CD45RA+ cells. Every donor, a Caucasian adult, lived in Nashville, Tennessee. The CDR3 runs 14 residues. Germline-derived CDR1 and CDR2 are MGHDK and SYGVNS. V lost 2 bases and J lost 2, with 9 bases in between. The table came from immunoSEQ multiplex PCR; TCRdb's copy has only in-frame clones and leaves some out. The table records 550,000 to 750,000 clones, under 95% of them present only once. General study findings and limits: Sorted-subset sequencing was shown by rarefaction to be incomplete despite large depth. The expectation was that sequencing depth would affect clonotype sharing among donors.

With regard to this clone: Antigen unknown.

This receptor was taken from a young man in good health. The V call is TRBV25-1, the J call TRBJ2-5; D is ambiguous. Material: naive CD8+ T cells sorted from blood. The CDR3 region is CASSEIELQETQYF. CDR3 sequence (DNA): TGTGCCAGCAGTGAAATTGAACTACAAGAGACCCAGTACTTC.